This passage covers 8 T cell receptor beta chains from one sample sequenced in a study of Graves' ophthalmopathy and Graves' hyperthyroidism. Amplified material comprised TCR beta CDR3 regions derived from RNA transcripts. The authors performed first-round RT-PCR with HTBI primers and then a second-round multiplex PCR. TCRdb re-called the multiplex PCR reads with MiXCR, one entry per CDR3 protein. The data contain about 620,000 distinct CDR3 sequences, 22% of them seen just once; the ten biggest clones take up roughly 6.9%. Sequenced input: peripheral blood. The source is a woman younger than 35 with stable Graves' hyperthyroidism. Some clones in this sample may be carry-over from other donors' samples.

This clonotype appeared many times. The chain is built from TRBV2 and TRBJ1-5; D is perhaps TRBD1 (5 bases). With 11 bases removed from V and 6 bases from J, the gap between germline ends came to 17 bases. The CDR3 length is 13 residues. Germline CDR1 and CDR2: SNHLY and FYNNEI. This CDR3 reads CAAGSGLGQPQHF. In DNA, the CDR3 is TGTGCCGCAGGGAGTGGGCTAGGTCAGCCCCAGCATTTT.

This clonotype occurred a few times. The J gene is TRBJ1-1, the V gene TRBV5-6; D is unresolved. Trimming left V 2 bases short and J 4 bases short, with 6 bases between. Germline assignment: CDR1 SGHDT and CDR2 YYEEEE. This CDR3 region has 12 residues. CDR3 amino acids: CASSFRSTEAFF. The DNA for the CDR3 is TGTGCCAGCAGCTTCCGGTCCACTGAAGCTTTCTTT.

Ten or more counts support this clonotype. The chain has TRBV27 and TRBJ1-5; possibly TRBD1 for D (6 bases). The CDR3 is made up of 14 amino acids. Between the trimmed V and J ends, which lost 6 bases and 3 bases, there was a span of 12 bases. CDR1 and CDR2 (germline): MNHEY, SMNVEV (reference sequence). Written as DNA, the CDR3 is TGTGCCAGCAGCCCGGGACACATCAATCAGCCCCAGCATTTT. This sequence encodes CASSPGHINQPQHF.

This clonotype was seen a few times. Compared with germline, one end of the junction differs, possibly owing to a read error. V and J are TRBV20-1 and TRBJ2-5; possible D gene TRBD1, 6 bases. Per the germline V gene, CDR1 is DFQATT and CDR2 is SNEGSKA (reference sequence). CDR3 length: 13 residues. The CDR3 region has the DNA TGCAGTGCAAGGGACCTCCGGACAGAGACCAAGTACTTC. Translated: CSARDLRTETKYF.

Worth noting for this clonotype: A much larger clone differs by one base, so this may be a read error. The chain uses TRBV30 and TRBJ1-1; 10 bases align to TRBD1. The CDR3 loop spans 15 amino acids. The germline CDR1 and CDR2 sequences are GTSNPN and SVGIG (reference sequence). V dropped 6 bases and J dropped 3; count of bases not matched to a gene: 10. The CDR3 spells CACFLLGQGDTEAFF. The CDR3 DNA follows: TGTGCCTGTTTCCTTCTCGGACAGGGGGACACTGAAGCTTTCTTT.

This chain links TRBV12-3 or TRBV12-4 with TRBJ1-1, with 7 nucleotides matching TRBD1. Germline trimming cut 6 bases from V and 7 bases from J; bases unmatched to any gene: 8. This CDR3 is built from 13 residues. In DNA, the CDR3 is TGTGCCAGCAGGTTGGGACAGAAATTTGAAGCTTTCTTT. Residues: CASRLGQKFEAFF.

This clonotype was picked up many times. The genes are TRBV12-3 or TRBV12-4 and TRBJ2-7, with D unresolved. The length of the CDR3 is 16 residues. Trimming pared 5 bases from V and 6 bases from J, leaving 23 bases between. CDR3 DNA: TGTGCCAGCAGTACCCCCGTGGGTCCGAATATGGGCGAGCAGTACTTC. Translated: CASSTPVGPNMGEQYF.

This clonotype showed up many times. The chain recombines TRBV20-1 with TRBJ1-5; D perhaps matches TRBD1 (5 bases). This CDR3 spans 13 amino acids. The V and J ends lost 0 bases and 7 bases respectively, with 10 bases between them. The germline gives CDR1 DFQATT, CDR2 SNEGSKA (reference sequence). In nucleotides, the CDR3 is TGCAGTGCTAGAGATCCAGGGAGGCAGCCCCAGCATTTT. Residues: CSARDPGRQPQHF.